The source of this TCR beta chain is a study of CD4 T cells in relation to SARS-CoV-2 and coronaviruses. The CDR3 runs to 16 residues. Per the germline V gene, CDR1 is LNHDA and CDR2 is SQIVND (reference sequence). V gave up 0 bases and J gave up 1 base, with 12 bases separating them. Profiled with immunoSEQ multiplex PCR; TCRdb holds only in-frame clones, not every one. This sample has some 11,000 clones, with over 80% found just once. This sequence joins TRBV19 and TRBJ1-2; no definite D call. The sequenced material came from naive CD4+ T cells from PBMCs. The subset was: naive CD4+ T cells isolated by negative enrichment. This receptor was identified in an adult with COVID-19. CDR3 nucleotide sequence: TGTGCCAGTAGTATAGATCGCCAGGAGTTTAACTATGGCTACACCTTC. Amino acids: CASSIDRQEFNYGYTF.